This T cell receptor beta chain was recorded in a study of cytomegalovirus exposure and HLA in healthy donors. The primer mix had 60 Vbeta and 13 Jbeta primers. Libraries were prepared by immunoSEQ multiplex PCR; TCRdb keeps only in-frame clonotypes and omits some of them. The sample shows 99,000 or so clones, around 84% of them seen only once. Although they were nominally healthy when sampled, donors likely had unrecorded immune exposures. As concerns this clone: The antigen is unknown.

Broader study findings: In a later analysis, at a false discovery rate of 0.05, under 20,000 TCR beta sequences were associated with HLA alleles. Many donors carried some public TCRs, although rarity characterized most TCR sequences.

Sequenced sample: PBMCs. The TCR comes from a man younger than 40 in good health and CMV-seronegative.

The CDR3 here is CASSTRGRTEAFF. The CDR3 DNA follows: TGTGCCAGCAGCACCAGGGGTCGGACTGAAGCTTTCTTT. The chain employs TRBV7-8 and TRBJ1-1, with D maybe TRBD1 (6 bases). V lost 5 bases, J lost 5 bases, and 12 bases lay in between. The CDR3 extends over 13 amino acids. CDR1 SGHVS and CDR2 FQNEAQ come from the germline V gene.